The subject of this entry is one TCR beta chain. The CDR3 contains 17 residues. V was pared by 5 bases and J by 3 bases, with 12 bases of the junction left unmatched. CDR1 and CDR2 from the germline V gene are SGHTA and FQGNSA. Authors' methods: Estimation of nucleated cell counts was performed using reference gene primer amplification. Measured with immunoSEQ multiplex PCR; TCRdb has only the in-frame clones, and not every one. The V and J calls and the clone size are those of that table, but D and trimming were determined from the DNA. The profile shows 250,000 to 350,000 clones, 88% of them singletons. The data were taken from a study of blood T cell repertoires in COVID-19. The wider study: Samples representing acute and convalescent COVID-19 were sourced from the United States, Italy and Spain.

The study drew participants aged about 18 to 95 years from some 25 US areas. Participants were placed into cohorts based on the clinical history they reported. The sample comprised PBMCs or T cells enriched from blood (not recorded which). The rearrangement joins TRBV7-2 to TRBJ2-2, with 7 bases lining up with TRBD1. This TCR came from a woman aged 45-60 years who had recovered from COVID-19. The CDR3 protein is CASSHMSGQRYTGELFF. The CDR3 DNA reads as TGTGCCAGCAGCCATATGTCGGGACAGAGATACACCGGGGAGCTGTTTTTT.